These T cell receptor beta chains were read from a single sample in a study of persistence of HIV-infected CD4 T cells. The method was immunoSEQ multiplex PCR; TCRdb's version includes in-frame clones alone and lacks a portion of them. The sample yields tens of thousands of clones, more than 75% seen once. What these receptors recognize is not known. The sample here was CD4+ T cells sorted from PBMCs after approximately 19-hour stimulation, taken from a patient who received antiretroviral therapy. These receptors all come from an adult man with HIV who was CMV-seropositive. Each CDR3 is given with its conserved first and last residue. A D gene is named only where the DNA matches it firmly. Rows may omit the clone size; those that give it use once, few, many or a size class.

>-|TRBV15|-|16|TRBJ1-1
TGTGCCACCAGCAGGGAGAGGGGGGGACGGAACACTGAAGCTTTCTTT
CATSRERGGRNTEAFF
>TRBD1|TRBV11-3|once|15|TRBJ2-2
TGTGCCAGCAGCCTCGACAGGGGGCAAGCCGGGGAGCTGTTTTTT
CASSLDRGQAGELFF
>-|TRBV25-1|-|16|TRBJ2-2
TGTGCCAGCAGTGAGGTGTCAGGGGAGGACACCGGGGAGCTGTTTTTT
CASSEVSGEDTGELFF
>TRBD1|TRBV3-1/TRBV3-2|-|16|TRBJ1-3
TGTGCCAGCAGCCAGGGGGACAGGAGCTCTGGAAACACCATATATTTT
CASSQGDRSSGNTIYF
>TRBD1|TRBV23-1|-|19|TRBJ2-1
TGCGCCAGCAGTCGTCGGGACAGGGGGGGTAGGACACACTACAATGAGCAGTTCTTC
CASSRRDRGGRTHYNEQFF
>-|TRBV20-1|-|10|TRBJ1-2
TGCAGTGCTAGAGATTTTGGCTACACCTTC
CSARDFGYTF
>TRBD1|TRBV18|-|15|TRBJ2-7
TGTGCCAGCTCAAGACGGACAGGGGATAGGGACGAGCAGTACTTC
CASSRRTGDRDEQYF
>-|TRBV30|-|12|TRBJ1-2
TGTGCCTGGAGTTCAGGGGTAGATGGCTACACCTTC
CAWSSGVDGYTF
>-|TRBV5-1|-|14|TRBJ1-6
TGCGCCAGCAGCTCCCCGGACGGGAAATCACCCCTCCACTTT
CASSSPDGKSPLHF
>-|TRBV19|-|14|TRBJ1-1
TGTGCCAGTAGTAACAGGGTAAAGAACACTGAAGCTTTCTTT
CASSNRVKNTEAFF
>-|TRBV5-1|-|14|TRBJ2-1
TGCGCCAGCAGCCCGGATGGGAGCCGAGTCGAGCAGTTCTTC
CASSPDGSRVEQFF
>TRBD1|TRBV6-5|-|15|TRBJ2-7
TGTGCCAGCAGGCCGTCCGGGACAGGGCTGCCCGAGCAGTACTTC
CASRPSGTGLPEQYF
>TRBD1|TRBV14|-|20|TRBJ1-6
TGTGCCAGCAGCCATTACCTTCCCGGGACAGGGGGAGCATATAATTCACCCCTCCACTTT
CASSHYLPGTGGAYNSPLHF
>-|TRBV7-3|-|18|TRBJ1-4
TGTGCCAGCAGCCCTTCGGACAGAAAAGGGCCGGATAATGAAAAACTGTTTTTT
CASSPSDRKGPDNEKLFF
>-|TRBV7-2|-|13|TRBJ1-2
TGTGCCAGCAGCCCCCGTTTGGGCTATGGCTACACCTTC
CASSPRLGYGYTF
>TRBD1|TRBV11-3|few|16|TRBJ2-2
TGTGCCAGCAGCTTAGCCCGACAGGGAAAGACCGGGGAGCTGTTTTTT
CASSLARQGKTGELFF
>TRBD1|TRBV7-9|-|14|TRBJ1-1
TGTGCCAGCAGCATACGACAGGGGCACACTGAAGCTTTCTTT
CASSIRQGHTEAFF
>-|TRBV6-5|-|14|TRBJ2-2
TGTGCCGCGGTACGGACGCCGAACACCGGGGAGCTGTTTTTT
CAAVRTPNTGELFF
>-|TRBV6-2/TRBV6-3|-|12|TRBJ1-1
TGTGCCAGCAGTCGATCCTCAGGGCGAGCTTTCTTT
CASSRSSGRAFF
>TRBD1|TRBV6-5|-|15|TRBJ1-2
TGTGCCAGCAGTTCCACAGGGGGCATCGCACGTGGCTACACCTTC
CASSSTGGIARGYTF
>TRBD1|TRBV5-1|once|14|TRBJ2-7
TGCGCCAGCAGCGGGACAGGGGTCGTCTACGAGCAGTACTTC
CASSGTGVVYEQYF
>-|TRBV10-3|-|14|TRBJ2-6
TGTGCCATCAGTGAGATGGCTGGGGCCAACGTCCTGACTTTC
CAISEMAGANVLTF
>-|TRBV27|-|15|TRBJ2-7
TGTGCCAGCAGTTTAGTCGCAGGGAGCTCCTACGAGCAGTACTTC
CASSLVAGSSYEQYF
>TRBD1|TRBV6-5|-|13|TRBJ1-2
TGTGCCAGCAGAGGACAGGGAGCCTATGGCTACACCTTC
CASRGQGAYGYTF
>-|TRBV11-3|once|13|TRBJ2-5
TGTGCCAGCAGCTTAGGAAACCAAGAGACCCAGTACTTC
CASSLGNQETQYF
>TRBD1|TRBV5-1|-|16|TRBJ1-4
TGCGCCAGCAGCTTACGCGCCGGGACAGGGAGTGAAAAACTGTTTTTT
CASSLRAGTGSEKLFF
>TRBD2|TRBV25-1|-|14|TRBJ2-1
TGTGCCAGCAGTAGATCAGCGGGACGTAATGAGCAGTTCTTC
CASSRSAGRNEQFF
>-|TRBV6-5|-|12|TRBJ2-2
TGTGCCAGCAGTTACTACACCGGGGAGCTGTTTTTT
CASSYYTGELFF
>TRBD1|TRBV7-9|-|15|TRBJ1-2
TGTGCCAGCAGCCGTTTTCCAGGGGGCATCTATGGCTACACCTTC
CASSRFPGGIYGYTF
>-|TRBV6-5|-|13|TRBJ1-1
TGTGCCAGCAGTAAACAGGGTGGCACTGAAGCTTTCTTT
CASSKQGGTEAFF
>TRBD2|TRBV4-3|-|15|TRBJ2-1
TGCGCCAGCAGCCTTAGCGGGAGGCCCTACAATGAGCAGTTCTTC
CASSLSGRPYNEQFF
>-|TRBV7-5|-|18|TRBJ1-5
TGTGCCAGAAGCTTAGTTGATTGCCCTGGACAGGGAGCTCAGCCCCAGCATTTT
CARSLVDCPGQGAQPQHF
>TRBD1|TRBV19|-|16|TRBJ1-2
TGTGCCAGTAGTATCCCCGGGACAGGGGGCAACTATGGCTACACCTTC
CASSIPGTGGNYGYTF
>TRBD1|TRBV29-1|-|15|TRBJ1-2
TGCAGCGTTGGAACCGGGACAGGAATGGGCCGTGGCTACACCTTC
CSVGTGTGMGRGYTF
>-|TRBV4-3|-|13|TRBJ2-1
TGCGCCAGCAGCCGCACGGGGTACAATGAGCAGTTCTTC
CASSRTGYNEQFF
>TRBD2|TRBV3-1/TRBV3-2|once|15|TRBJ2-7
TGTGCCAGCAGCCCAAGATGGGGGAGGGCCTACGAGCAGTACTTC
CASSPRWGRAYEQYF
>TRBD1|TRBV12-5|few|14|TRBJ1-2
TGTGCTAGTGGTTTAACCGGGACAGGATATGGCTACACCTTC
CASGLTGTGYGYTF
>-|TRBV30|few|12|TRBJ1-1
TGTGCCTGGAGAGACAGAAACACTGAAGCTTTCTTT
CAWRDRNTEAFF